The source of this TCR beta chain is a study of shared clonotypes between healthy human individuals. Study conclusions and caveats: Naive subsets generally had larger estimated richness than memory subsets. Clonotypes that were shared across a few donors made up about 4.5% of naive CD4 clonotypes.

Details on this clone: Its antigen is still unknown.

The germline V gene encodes CDR1 MGHDK and CDR2 SYGVNS. This CDR3 has 17 residues. Trimming took off 4 bases at V and 0 bases at J, with 15 bases between the two ends. Data came from immunoSEQ multiplex PCR; TCRdb stores just in-frame clones and leaves some out. The sample has some 2.1 million clones, 93% seen once. CD45RO-negative cells were positively selected for CCR7, leaving out terminally differentiated effector memory CD45RA+ cells. This TCR came from a man aged 18 to 29 in good health. Some clones in this sample may be carry-over from other donors' samples. The sequenced sample consisted of naive CD8+ T cells from PBMCs. The chain combines TRBV25-1 with TRBJ2-2; D unresolved. The CDR3 reads CASSGASLTSNTGELFF. The CDR3 bases are TGTGCCAGCAGTGGAGCCTCGTTGACCTCGAACACCGGGGAGCTGTTTTTT.